This entry describes one T cell receptor beta chain. Its antigen is unidentified. The data derive from a study of T cells expressing NK-cell markers. The wider study: Sorted CD3+CD56+NKG2C+, CD3+CD56+NKG2C- and CD3+CD56-NKG2C+ T-cell subsets were beta-chain profiled. Study-wide findings and caveats: The leading position in the CD3+CD56-NKG2C+ fraction of several donors also went to these clonotypes. Whether expanded NKG2C+ T cell clones were HCMV specific stayed uncertain. Dominant NKG2C+ clonotypes accounted for roughly 1.0-8% of CD8+ T cells in a handful of donors.

Reprocessing the 5' RACE reads, TCRdb reports a single entry for every CDR3 protein and omits DNA. The table for this sample gives a few hundred thousand distinct CDR3 sequences. The sample comprised blood T cells: a sorted CD56 or NKG2C T cell subset, CD4+ or CD8+ T cells, or bulk PBMC T cells (not recorded which). The clonotype was recovered from a man aged 18-75 years in good health.

Here the CDR3 reads CASSLRGDRVPHNEQFF. This sequence joins TRBV7-8 and TRBJ2-1; with no DNA, the TCRdb D assignment of TRBD1 cannot be verified. Germline assignment: CDR1 SGHVS and CDR2 FQNEAQ. This CDR3 has 17 residues.